Listed below are T cell receptor beta chains from one sample, sequenced in a study of cytomegalovirus exposure and HLA in healthy donors. Sequencing used immunoSEQ multiplex PCR; TCRdb keeps in-frame clones, though not all of them. The sample consists of around 130,000 clones, around 83% of them appearing once. The sequenced material came from PBMCs. The receptor set was obtained from a human donor in good health. Both conserved end residues are part of each CDR3. The D gene is left open where the match is weak. Some rows have no size entry. The others give once, few or many, or a class for an expanded clone.

j_gene | v_gene | d_gene | abundance | CDR3nt | CDR3aa
TRBJ1-4 | TRBV19 | NA | NA | TGTGCCAGTAGTAAGGACAGCTCAACTAATGAAAAACTGTTTTTT | CASSKDSSTNEKLFF
TRBJ2-3 | TRBV6-6 | TRBD2 | NA | TGTGCCAGCAGTTACGCCGGGGGGGCCGAGGGAGATACGCAGTATTTT | CASSYAGGAEGDTQYF
TRBJ1-2 | TRBV6-1 | NA | NA | TGTGCCAGCAGTGAAGTAAGGGGGGGGTACTATGGCTACACCTTC | CASSEVRGGYYGYTF
TRBJ2-7 | TRBV9 | TRBD1 | NA | TGTGCCAGCAGCGTCGCGGGACAGGGCTACGAGCAGTACTTC | CASSVAGQGYEQYF
TRBJ2-2 | TRBV7-9 | NA | few | TGTGCCAGCAGCCGCGACACCGGGGAGCTGTTTTTT | CASSRDTGELFF
TRBJ1-6 | TRBV5-1 | TRBD1 | NA | TGCGCCAGCAGCTTGGGACAGGGGGCCTATAATTCACCCCTCCACTTT | CASSLGQGAYNSPLHF
TRBJ1-3 | TRBV19 | NA | NA | TGTGCCAGTAGTACACAAGACTCTGGAAACACCATATATTTT | CASSTQDSGNTIYF
TRBJ1-1 | TRBV7-8 | NA | few | TGTGCCAGCAGTTATCAGAGGCCTGAAGCTTTCTTT | CASSYQRPEAFF
TRBJ1-4 | TRBV5-1 | TRBD1 | NA | TGCGCCAGCAAAGGACAGGGGACCGAAAAACTGTTTTTT | CASKGQGTEKLFF
TRBJ1-5 | TRBV7-9 | NA | few | TGTGCCAGCAGGGGAGAACATCAGCCCCAGCATTTT | CASRGEHQPQHF
TRBJ1-2 | TRBV25-1 | TRBD1 | NA | TGTGCCAGCAGTGAACCCGGGGGCCAGGGGGCCTATGGCTACACCTTC | CASSEPGGQGAYGYTF
TRBJ2-5 | TRBV18 | NA | NA | TGTGCCAGCTCACCCGAGGAGACCCAGTACTTC | CASSPEETQYF
TRBJ2-5 | TRBV19 | TRBD2 | NA | TGTGCCAGTAGTAAGCTAGCGGGGCGCCAAGAGACCCAGTACTTC | CASSKLAGRQETQYF
TRBJ1-2 | TRBV4-1 | TRBD1 | NA | TGCGCCAGCAGCCAGGTCCCGGGACAGGATTTCCATGGCTACACCTTC | CASSQVPGQDFHGYTF
TRBJ2-5 | TRBV7-6 | NA | NA | TGTGCCAGCAGCTATACTCTAGCGAGACAAGAGACCCAGTACTTC | CASSYTLARQETQYF
TRBJ2-5 | TRBV7-7 | TRBD1 | once | TGTGCCAGCAGTTTCGGACAGGGTGATGAGCAGTACTTC | CASSFGQGDEQYF
TRBJ1-2 | TRBV2 | TRBD1 | NA | TGTGCCAGCATCCCGGGACAGGGGGAAGGGAACTATGGCTACACCTTC | CASIPGQGEGNYGYTF
TRBJ2-7 | TRBV7-7 | NA | NA | TGTGCTGGCAGCTTAAAGAGGGACGTTGGGGGGTCCTACGAGCAGTACTTC | CAGSLKRDVGGSYEQYF
TRBJ2-7 | TRBV11-2 | NA | NA | TGTGCCAGCAGCTTAGAGTCTCAGGGGGGGCAGTACTTC | CASSLESQGGQYF
TRBJ1-1 | TRBV2 | TRBD1 | NA | TGTGCCAGCAGAGATAACAGGGGGGCTTTCTTT | CASRDNRGAFF
TRBJ2-5 | TRBV13 | NA | few | TGTGCCAGCAGCCATCAGGGGGGCGGGGCCCAGTACTTC | CASSHQGGGAQYF
TRBJ1-6 | TRBV14 | NA | NA | TGTGCCAGCAGCCAATTCACTAGCGGGGGGCGAGACTCACCCCTCCACTTT | CASSQFTSGGRDSPLHF
TRBJ2-7 | TRBV5-6 | TRBD2 | few | TGTGCCAGTGTTGCCGGGACTAGCTTTCACGAGCAGTACTTC | CASVAGTSFHEQYF
TRBJ1-2 | TRBV28 | TRBD1 | NA | TGTGCCAGCAGTTCAAACAGGGGGGTAAATGGCTACACCTTC | CASSSNRGVNGYTF
TRBJ1-1 | TRBV6-1 | TRBD1 | NA | TGTGCCAGCATTGGACAGGGGGACACTGAAGCTTTCTTT | CASIGQGDTEAFF
TRBJ2-3 | TRBV25-1 | NA | once | TGTGCCAGCAGTCCCTCTACAGATACGCAGTATTTT | CASSPSTDTQYF
TRBJ2-5 | TRBV4-2 | TRBD2 | NA | TGTGCCAGCAGCCAAGATCGGCTAGCGGGGTTTGAGACCCAGTACTTC | CASSQDRLAGFETQYF
TRBJ2-3 | TRBV4-1 | TRBD2 | NA | TGCGCCAGCAGCCTACTAGCGGGCATTAGCACAGATACGCAGTATTTT | CASSLLAGISTDTQYF
TRBJ1-2 | TRBV4-1 | TRBD1 | NA | TGCGCCAGCAGCCAAGAGTACCGGGACAGCCGTATTTATGGCTACACCTTC | CASSQEYRDSRIYGYTF
TRBJ2-3 | TRBV15 | NA | NA | TGTGCCACCAGCAGAGAGTGGGCGTTTCGGAAAGATACGCAGTATTTT | CATSREWAFRKDTQYF
TRBJ2-6 | TRBV19 | TRBD1 | NA | TGTGCCAGTAGTATGAAGAGTCCGTGGACAGGGAAGGCTGGGGCCAACGTCCTGACTTTC | CASSMKSPWTGKAGANVLTF
TRBJ2-3 | TRBV2 | TRBD1 | NA | TGTGCCAGCCATTACAGGGGGAGCGCCGCAGATACGCAGTATTTT | CASHYRGSAADTQYF
TRBJ2-1 | TRBV5-1 | NA | NA | TGCGCCAGCAGCTTGGTAGGCGGAGACTACAATGAGCAGTTCTTC | CASSLVGGDYNEQFF
TRBJ1-6 | TRBV5-6 | NA | NA | TGTGCCAGCAGCGATCCCCCGGGACTGGATAATTCACCCCTCCACTTT | CASSDPPGLDNSPLHF
TRBJ1-2 | TRBV9 | TRBD1 | NA | TGTGCCAGCAGGGAGGGGACAGCCACTAACTATGGCTACACCTTC | CASREGTATNYGYTF
TRBJ1-2 | TRBV6-5 | NA | few | TGTGCCAGCAGTGATGTACAGCATGGCTACACCTTC | CASSDVQHGYTF
TRBJ1-2 | TRBV18 | NA | once | TGTGCCAGCTCAGTAGGGCCGGGAGATGGCTACACCTTC | CASSVGPGDGYTF
TRBJ1-2 | TRBV6-1 | TRBD1 | NA | TGTGCCAGCAGTCGGGACAGGCCTAACTATGGCTACACCTTC | CASSRDRPNYGYTF
TRBJ1-5 | TRBV7-9 | NA | NA | TGTGCCAGCAGCTCCGGTCCTAATCAGCCCCAGCATTTT | CASSSGPNQPQHF
TRBJ2-3 | TRBV6-4 | TRBD1 | NA | TGTGCCAGCAGTGAAGGGGGGACAGGGGCAGATACGCAGTATTTT | CASSEGGTGADTQYF
TRBJ1-1 | TRBV11-1 | TRBD1 | NA | TGTGCCAGCAGCTCACACCAAACCCCAGGGGGCACTGAAGCTTTCTTT | CASSSHQTPGGTEAFF
TRBJ2-7 | TRBV7-2 | NA | NA | TGTGCCAGCAGCTTAGGCGGCCAGGAGCAGTACTTC | CASSLGGQEQYF
TRBJ2-7 | TRBV7-9 | NA | NA | TGTGCCAGCAGCTTAGTTTTATCGGGATACGAGCAGTACTTC | CASSLVLSGYEQYF
TRBJ2-7 | TRBV5-8 | TRBD1 | NA | TGTGCCAGCAGCTTGACAGGGGTGGTCGACGAGCAGTACTTC | CASSLTGVVDEQYF
TRBJ1-3 | TRBV10-3 | NA | few | TGTGCCATCAGTGAGCCCGGCGGAGGTGGAAACACCATATATTTT | CAISEPGGGGNTIYF
TRBJ1-2 | TRBV10-2 | NA | NA | TGCGCCAGCAGTGAGTCGGTCAGGGTAAAGGGCTACACCTTC | CASSESVRVKGYTF
TRBJ1-2 | TRBV4-2 | NA | NA | TGTGCCAGCAGCCAAGGAGCTGCAGGAGGGTCCTATGGCTACACCTTC | CASSQGAAGGSYGYTF
TRBJ2-3 | TRBV10-3 | TRBD2 | NA | TGTGCCATCAGGGGGGAGGGAGATACGCAGTATTTT | CAIRGEGDTQYF
TRBJ2-2 | TRBV13 | NA | NA | TGTGCCAGCAGCATCAATCAGGGGCGGGACACCGGGGAGCTGTTTTTT | CASSINQGRDTGELFF
TRBJ1-4 | TRBV12-5 | NA | NA | TGTGCTAGTGGTTTGGCACACAGGGCCGGCGAAAAACTGTTTTTT | CASGLAHRAGEKLFF
TRBJ1-4 | TRBV4-2 | TRBD1 | few | TGTGCCAGCAGCCAAGAAGATATTGCGTACAGGGGTCTTGAAGAAAAACTGTTTTTT | CASSQEDIAYRGLEEKLFF
TRBJ2-5 | TRBV11-2 | NA | once | TGTGCCAGCAGCCCGCCGGGGAACCAAGAGACCCAGTACTTC | CASSPPGNQETQYF
TRBJ1-4 | TRBV5-4 | NA | NA | TGTGCCAGCAGCCTCGGGGGGGAAAAACTGTTTTTT | CASSLGGEKLFF
TRBJ2-6 | TRBV7-9 | NA | NA | TGTGCCAGCAGCTGGACAGACTCTGGGGCCAACGTCCTGACTTTC | CASSWTDSGANVLTF
TRBJ2-1 | TRBV28 | TRBD2 | NA | TGTGCCAGCAGTCCCTCGGGTCGGGGGGGCCGTGATGAGCAGTTCTTC | CASSPSGRGGRDEQFF